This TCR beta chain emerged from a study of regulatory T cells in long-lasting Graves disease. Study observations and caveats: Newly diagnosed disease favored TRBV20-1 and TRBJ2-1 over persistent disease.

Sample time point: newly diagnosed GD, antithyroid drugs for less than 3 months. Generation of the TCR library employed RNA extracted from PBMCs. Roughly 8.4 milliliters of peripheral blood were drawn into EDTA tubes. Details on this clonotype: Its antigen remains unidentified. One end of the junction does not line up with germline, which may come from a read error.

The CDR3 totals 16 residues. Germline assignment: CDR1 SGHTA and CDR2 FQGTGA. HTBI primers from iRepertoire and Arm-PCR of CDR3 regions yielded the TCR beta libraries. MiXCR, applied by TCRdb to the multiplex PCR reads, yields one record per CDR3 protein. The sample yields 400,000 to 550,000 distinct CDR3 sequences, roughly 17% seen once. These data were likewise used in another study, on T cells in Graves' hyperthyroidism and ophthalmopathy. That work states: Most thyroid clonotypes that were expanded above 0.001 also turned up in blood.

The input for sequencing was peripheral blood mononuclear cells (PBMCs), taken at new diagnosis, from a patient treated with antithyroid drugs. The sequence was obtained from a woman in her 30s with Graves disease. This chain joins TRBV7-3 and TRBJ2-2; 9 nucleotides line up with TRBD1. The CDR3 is CASSSPGTGSTGELFF. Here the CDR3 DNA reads TGTGCTAGCAGCTCCCCGGGGACAGGGTCTACCGGGGAGCTGTTTTTT.